This T cell receptor beta chain was captured in a study of T-cell memory formation after mild COVID-19. Study conclusions and caveats: There was a balanced CD4/CD8 profile in clones contracting day 15 to 85, and later expanders leaned CD4+.

V was pared by 7 bases and J by 3 bases, with 1 base of the junction left unmatched. The CDR3 is 14 amino acids. Germline assignment: CDR1 SEHNR and CDR2 FQNEAQ (reference sequence). MiXCR was run by TCRdb on the 5' RACE reads, yielding one entry per CDR3 protein. This table has about 250,000 distinct CDR3 sequences, 15% to 17% appearing once. For this clonotype: Its specificity is unknown.

What was sequenced was PBMCs or a T cell subset sorted from them (not recorded which). This rearrangement joins TRBV7-9 to TRBJ2-2, with TRBD2 matching 11 bases. The clonotype was recovered from an adult woman who had mild COVID-19 (a few samples of this study predate the infection). Cell type and time point are not known. CDR3 bases: TGTGCCAGCAAACTAGCGGGGGACACCGGGGAGCTGTTTTTT. Translating gives CASKLAGDTGELFF. Full variable domain (rest looked up from reference TRBV7-9 and TRBJ2-2): DTGVSQNPRHKITKRGQNVTFRCDPISEHNRLYWYRQTLGQGPEFLTYFQNEAQLEKSRLLSDRFSAERPKGSFSTLEIQRTEQGDSAMYLCASKLAGDTGELFFGEGSRLTVL.